The 19 T cell receptor beta chains in this list originate from one sample, sequenced in a study of OX40 agonist ivuxolimab in advanced cancers. TCRdb's table, derived via immunoSEQ multiplex PCR, lists solely in-frame clones and lacks some. The sample lists approximately 47,000 clones, around nine tenths occurring once. The input for sequencing was CD4+ or CD8+ T cells sorted from blood, taken in a trial of the OX40 agonist ivuxolimab. All receptors derive from an adult with an advanced solid tumor such as melanoma, head and neck, liver or kidney cancer.

The chain has TRBV4-2 and TRBJ2-1; D perhaps matches TRBD1 (5 bases). Trimming removed 3 bases at V and 4 bases at J, with 16 bases between. Germline V gives CDR1 LGHNA, CDR2 YNFKEQ. The length of the CDR3 is 16 residues. DNA of the CDR3: TGTGCCAGCAGCCAGTCCCCGATACAGGTTTACAATGAGCAGTTCTTC. Translating gives CASSQSPIQVYNEQFF.

J is TRBJ2-1 and V is TRBV27; D is uncertain. The germline V gene encodes CDR1 MNHEY and CDR2 SMNVEV (reference sequence). CDR3 length: 15 residues. Trimming pared 5 bases from V and 0 bases from J, leaving 11 bases between. Here the CDR3 reads CASSPDQFSYNEQFF. CDR3 bases: TGTGCCAGCAGTCCAGACCAGTTCTCCTACAATGAGCAGTTCTTC.

The sample holds many counts of this clone. The chain is built from TRBV11-2 and TRBJ2-3; possible D gene TRBD2, 6 bases. The length of the CDR3 is 12 residues. Germline CDR1 reads SGHAT; CDR2 reads FQNNGV. V lost 8 bases to trimming and J lost 6 bases, with 12 bases between them. The CDR3 nucleotides read TGTGCCAGCCGGGTAGGAGGGGATACGCAGTATTTT. Protein sequence: CASRVGGDTQYF.

This chain uses TRBV7-2 with TRBJ2-7; D possibly corresponds to TRBD2 (5 bases). Germline CDR1 SGHTA, CDR2 FQGNSA. CDR3 length: 15 residues. V was cut by 2 bases and J by 2 bases, with 13 bases left in between. CDR3 sequence reads: CASSLRGIPPYEQYF. The CDR3 DNA reads TGTGCCAGCAGCTTAAGAGGGATCCCTCCCTACGAGCAGTACTTC.

The CDR3 coding sequence is TGTGCCAGCAGTCCTACACCGTCGGAGGGCTACACCTTC. Translating it yields CASSPTPSEGYTF. The V and J genes are TRBV7-9 and TRBJ1-2; D is undetermined. Germline V gene sequence: CDR1 SEHNR, CDR2 FQNEAQ (reference sequence). The V end lost 6 bases, the J end lost 8 bases, and 16 bases lay between the germline ends. This CDR3 is 13 amino acids long.

V gene TRBV6-5 combines with J gene TRBJ2-7; D possibly corresponds to TRBD1 (6 bases). Germline V gene lookup returns CDR1 MNHEY and CDR2 SVGAGI. The CDR3 extends over 14 amino acids. Trimming stripped 5 bases from V and 5 bases from J, with 16 bases between. CDR3 in DNA: TGTGCCAGCAGTCCACCCTACAGGGTAGACGAGCAGTACTTC. Translated: CASSPPYRVDEQYF.

In its sample, this clone was seen a few times. The gene calls are TRBV7-9 and TRBJ1-4, with D perhaps TRBD1 (5 bases). CDR3 size: 14 residues. With 2 bases removed from V and 8 bases from J, the gap between germline ends came to 12 bases. Germline CDR1 and CDR2: SEHNR and FQNEAQ (reference sequence). CDR3 amino acids: CASSLLLGGEKLFF. The CDR3 nucleotides read TGTGCCAGCAGCTTATTGCTGGGGGGGGAAAAACTGTTTTTT.

The V gene is TRBV4-3, the J gene TRBJ2-2, with D possibly matching TRBD1 (6 bases). Germline V gene data show CDR1 as LGHNA and CDR2 as YSLEER. The V end lost 3 bases, the J end lost 6 bases, and 14 bases lay between the germline ends. This CDR3 contains 15 residues. This chain's CDR3 is CASSQTGLEAGELFF. CDR3 nucleotides: TGCGCCAGCAGCCAGACAGGCCTGGAGGCCGGGGAGCTGTTTTTT.

The chain carries TRBV13 and TRBJ2-1, with D perhaps matching TRBD1 or TRBD2 (6 bases each). Germline loops: CDR1 PRHDT, CDR2 FYEKMQ (reference sequence). Trimming removed 5 bases at V and 3 bases at J, with 14 bases between. This CDR3 contains 15 residues. The CDR3 region is CASSPEGGGYNEQFF. The CDR3, as DNA: TGTGCCAGCAGCCCGGAGGGGGGCGGCTACAATGAGCAGTTCTTC.

This chain uses TRBV9 with TRBJ1-4; D is unresolved. The germline V gene encodes CDR1 SGDLS and CDR2 YYNGEE. Deletions cut 6 bases from V and 4 bases from J, with 13 bases between. The length of the CDR3 is 14 residues. The DNA for the CDR3 is TGTGCCAGCAACCCGGGCGGCGGTAATGAAAAACTGTTTTTT. Amino acids: CASNPGGGNEKLFF. The full variable domain, its missing parts supplied by reference TRBV9 and TRBJ1-4, is DSGVTQTPKHLITATGQRVTLRCSPRSGDLSVYWYQQSLDQGLQFLIQYYNGEERAKGNILERFSAQQFPDLHSELNLSSLELGDSALYFCASNPGGGNEKLFFGSGTQLSVL.

The chain couples TRBV6-6 to TRBJ1-1; D is possibly TRBD1 (6 bases). Trimming left V 5 bases short and J 2 bases short, with 12 bases between. In germline, CDR1 is MNHNY, CDR2 SVGAGI (reference sequence). The CDR3 spans 14 residues. Written as DNA, the CDR3 is TGTGCCAGCAGTCGGACAGACCTAAACACTGAAGCTTTCTTT. Translation: CASSRTDLNTEAFF.

The rearrangement links TRBV9 to TRBJ1-1; TRBD1 aligns across 8 bases. Germline CDR1 reads SGDLS; CDR2 reads YYNGEE. This CDR3 is built from 17 residues. The V and J ends lost 3 bases and 1 base, in that order; junction bases with no gene match: 11. The CDR3 here is CASSARLQGAENTEAFF. The DNA for the CDR3 is TGTGCCAGCAGCGCCCGTCTTCAGGGGGCAGAGAACACTGAAGCTTTCTTT. Full variable domain (missing parts from reference TRBV9 and TRBJ1-1): DSGVTQTPKHLITATGQRVTLRCSPRSGDLSVYWYQQSLDQGLQFLIQYYNGEERAKGNILERFSAQQFPDLHSELNLSSLELGDSALYFCASSARLQGAENTEAFFGQGTRLTVV.

The chain joins TRBV19 to TRBJ2-4; the match to TRBD2 covers 9 bases. Per germline, CDR1 LNHDA and CDR2 SQIVND (reference sequence). Trimming at V came to 5 bases and at J to 8 bases, leaving 7 bases not matched to a gene. The CDR3 loop spans 14 amino acids. The CDR3 spells CASSLAGASDIQYF. The CDR3 bases are TGTGCCAGTAGTTTAGCGGGGGCCTCTGACATTCAGTACTTC.

V is TRBV4-3 and J is TRBJ1-2; no clear D gene. Germline CDR1 LGHNA, CDR2 YSLEER. This CDR3 region has 18 residues. Trimming left V 0 bases short and J 2 bases short, with 19 bases between. CDR3 sequence reads: CASSQDLGGEQVNYGYTF. In nucleotides, the CDR3 is TGCGCCAGCAGCCAAGATTTAGGCGGGGAGCAGGTGAACTATGGCTACACCTTC.

The V call is TRBV11-2, the J call TRBJ2-7; 10 nucleotides agree with TRBD1. CDR1 is SGHAT and CDR2 is FQNNGV in the germline V gene. The junction had 12 bases not matched to a gene; V was cut back by 2 bases and J by 5 bases. This CDR3 has 17 residues. CDR3 sequence (DNA): TGTGCCAGCAGCTTATTCGTGGGACAGGGGAGAGGGGACGAGCAGTACTTC. This translates into CASSLFVGQGRGDEQYF.

The table lists this clone with a count of one. The rearrangement uses TRBV18 and TRBJ2-7; weak D call: TRBD1 (5 bases). V lost 3 bases and J 3 bases, leaving 15 bases between the germline ends. The length of the CDR3 is 15 residues. The germline gives CDR1 KGHSH, CDR2 LQKENI. CDR3 bases: TGTGCCAGCTCACCCGCGGCAGGGCCGTTCTACGAGCAGTACTTC. Its translation: CASSPAAGPFYEQYF.

This clone appeared a few times. The V and J genes are TRBV9 and TRBJ1-1, with D possibly matching TRBD1 (5 bases). The CDR3 totals 13 residues. V was cut by 5 bases and J by 4 bases, with 12 bases left in between. The germline CDR1 and CDR2 sequences are SGDLS and YYNGEE. The DNA for the CDR3 is TGTGCCAGCAGTAAAATTCAGGGCACTGAAGCTTTCTTT. Amino acid sequence: CASSKIQGTEAFF.

This chain links TRBV7-3 with TRBJ2-7, with D maybe TRBD1 (6 bases). V was trimmed by 2 bases and J by 5 bases, leaving 22 bases between them. This CDR3 has 17 amino acids. Germline V gene data show CDR1 as SGHTA and CDR2 as FQGTGA. This CDR3 reads CASSLSSSGHLTHEQYF. Written as DNA, the CDR3 is TGTGCCAGCAGCTTATCATCTTCGGGACACCTAACGCACGAGCAGTACTTC.

This clone was picked up one time. The V gene is TRBV29-1, the J gene TRBJ1-2, with TRBD1 identical over 7 bases. The CDR3 runs to 16 residues. V shed 0 bases and J 4 bases; nucleotides not matched to a gene: 11. CDR1 and CDR2 (germline): SQVTM, ANQGSEA. CDR3 bases: TGCAGCGTTGAAGATCACAACCCATCAGGGGGCTATGGCTACACCTTC. Protein: CSVEDHNPSGGYGYTF.